This T cell receptor beta chain derives from a study of T cell responses to AZD1222 COVID-19 vaccine. The data were produced by immunoSEQ multiplex PCR, yet TCRdb's version contains in-frame clones alone and is incomplete. The sample has 75,000 to 80,000 clones, about nine tenths seen once. Second-dose recipients at about 4 or about 12 weeks were treated as one pooled group. Notes on the study in general: Two doses of AZD1222 preceded a rise in Spike-specific TCR breadth and depth. The donors showed a predominance of white British ancestry and of females, with possible underestimation of clonal diversity. Reports say nearly half of spike-specific TCRs go after unmutated variant regions.

CDR1 and CDR2 from the germline V gene are SGDLS and YYNGEE. The CDR3 length is 15 residues. The V and J ends lost 0 bases and 8 bases respectively, with 17 bases between them. Worth noting for this clone: Its specificity is unknown.

This TCR derives from an adult who received the AZD1222 COVID-19 vaccine. The sample was peripheral blood, taken 28 days after the second AZD1222 dose. The rearrangement joins TRBV9 to TRBJ1-2, with a possible D match to TRBD1 (5 bases). The CDR3: CASSVGGGTLLGYTF. The CDR3 coding sequence is TGTGCCAGCAGCGTAGGAGGAGGGACTCTGCTGGGCTACACCTTC.